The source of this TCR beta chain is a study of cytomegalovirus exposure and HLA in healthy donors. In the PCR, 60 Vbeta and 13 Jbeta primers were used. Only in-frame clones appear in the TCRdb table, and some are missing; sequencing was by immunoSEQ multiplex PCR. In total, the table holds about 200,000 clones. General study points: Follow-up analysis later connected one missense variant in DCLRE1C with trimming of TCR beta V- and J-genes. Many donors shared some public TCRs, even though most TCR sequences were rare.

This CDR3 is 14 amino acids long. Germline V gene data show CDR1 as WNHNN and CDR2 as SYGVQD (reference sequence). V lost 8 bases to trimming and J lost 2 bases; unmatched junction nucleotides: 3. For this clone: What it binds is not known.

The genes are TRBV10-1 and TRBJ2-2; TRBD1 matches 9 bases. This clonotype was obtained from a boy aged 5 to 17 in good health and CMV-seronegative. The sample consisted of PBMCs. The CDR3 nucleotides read TGCGCCAGCGGACAGGGGCAAAACACCGGGGAGCTGTTTTTT. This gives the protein CASGQGQNTGELFF.